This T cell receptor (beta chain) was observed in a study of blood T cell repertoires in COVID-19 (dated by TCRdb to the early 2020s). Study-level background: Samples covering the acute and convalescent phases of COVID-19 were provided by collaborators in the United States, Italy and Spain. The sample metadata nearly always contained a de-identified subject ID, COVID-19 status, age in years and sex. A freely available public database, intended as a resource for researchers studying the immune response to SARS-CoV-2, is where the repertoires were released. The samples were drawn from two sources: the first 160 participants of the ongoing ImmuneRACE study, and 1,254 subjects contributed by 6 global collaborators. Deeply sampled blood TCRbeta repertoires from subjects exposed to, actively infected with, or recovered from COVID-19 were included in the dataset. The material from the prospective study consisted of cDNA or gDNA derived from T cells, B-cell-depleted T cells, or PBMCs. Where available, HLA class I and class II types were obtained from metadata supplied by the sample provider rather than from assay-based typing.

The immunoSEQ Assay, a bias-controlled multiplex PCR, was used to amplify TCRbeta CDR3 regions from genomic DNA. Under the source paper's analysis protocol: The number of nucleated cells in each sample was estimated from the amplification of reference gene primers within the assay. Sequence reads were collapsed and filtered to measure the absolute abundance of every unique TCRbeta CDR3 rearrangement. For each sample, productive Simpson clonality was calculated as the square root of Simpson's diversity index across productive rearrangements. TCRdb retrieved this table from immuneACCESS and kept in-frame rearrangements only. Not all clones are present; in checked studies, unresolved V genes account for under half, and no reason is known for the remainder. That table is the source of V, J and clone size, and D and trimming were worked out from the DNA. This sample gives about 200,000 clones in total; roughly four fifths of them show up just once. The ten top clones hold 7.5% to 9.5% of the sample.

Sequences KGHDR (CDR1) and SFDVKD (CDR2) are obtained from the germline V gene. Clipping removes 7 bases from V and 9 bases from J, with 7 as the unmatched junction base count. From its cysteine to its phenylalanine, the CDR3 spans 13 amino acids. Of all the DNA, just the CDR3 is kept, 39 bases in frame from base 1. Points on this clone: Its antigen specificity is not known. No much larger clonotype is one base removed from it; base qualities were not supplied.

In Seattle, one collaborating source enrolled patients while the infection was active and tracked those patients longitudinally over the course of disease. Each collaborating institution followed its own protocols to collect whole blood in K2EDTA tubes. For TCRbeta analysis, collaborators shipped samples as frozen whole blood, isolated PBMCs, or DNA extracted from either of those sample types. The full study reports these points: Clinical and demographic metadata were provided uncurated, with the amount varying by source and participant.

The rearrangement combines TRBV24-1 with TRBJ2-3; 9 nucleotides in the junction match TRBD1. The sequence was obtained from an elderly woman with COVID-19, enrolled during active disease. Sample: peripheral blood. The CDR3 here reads CATRDRGHGTQYF. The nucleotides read TGTGCCACCAGGGACAGGGGCCACGGAACGCAGTATTTT.